This TCR beta chain was sequenced in a study of Ad26.COV2.S vaccination and SARS-CoV-2 variants. Study details: Administration of Ad26.COV2.S was intramuscular, either once or twice 56 days apart. Study-wide results and caveats: Vaccinees and placebo recipients showed similar non-spike TCR breadth. Estimates derived from TCR breadth and depth analyses may have underestimated total T cell responses. Placebo recipients showed lower spike-specific TCR breadth than vaccinees.

Treatment: 15 to 20 received Ad26.COV2.S at low or high dose, single or two shots; 5 received placebo; per-sample allocation not given. Specimens were obtained on day 63 following the first vaccine or placebo injection. Comment on this clone: The antigen is undetermined.

Sequencing used immunoSEQ multiplex PCR; TCRdb keeps in-frame clones, though not all of them. The sample contains under 600,000 clones, 89% of which appear only once. The CDR3 consists of 15 residues. The J segment lost 4 bases and the V segment lost 6 bases, leaving 10 bases of the junction unmatched. Per germline, CDR1 MNHEY and CDR2 SVGEGT. This clonotype originated in a person aged 18-65 years who received the Ad26.COV2.S COVID-19 vaccine or a placebo. The chain employs TRBV6-2 or TRBV6-3 and TRBJ2-7, with 9 bases aligning to TRBD1. The material sequenced was peripheral blood, taken in a trial of Ad26.COV2.S vaccine versus placebo. CDR3 sequence reads: CASSPGTGNWYEQYF. CDR3 coding DNA: TGTGCCAGCAGCCCCGGGACAGGGAATTGGTACGAGCAGTACTTC.